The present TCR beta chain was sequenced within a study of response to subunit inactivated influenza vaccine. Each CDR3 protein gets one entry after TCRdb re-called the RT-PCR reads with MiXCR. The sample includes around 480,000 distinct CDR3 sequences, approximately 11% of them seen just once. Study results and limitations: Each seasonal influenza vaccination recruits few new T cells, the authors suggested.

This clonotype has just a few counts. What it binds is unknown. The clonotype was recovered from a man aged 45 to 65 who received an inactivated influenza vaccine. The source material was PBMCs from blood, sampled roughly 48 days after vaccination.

The CDR3 region has the DNA TGCGCCAGCAAACCTTCTTCGGGGGCGAACTACGAGCAGTACTTC. This translates into CASKPSSGANYEQYF. The chain links TRBV5-1 to TRBJ2-7; TRBD1 or TRBD2 may be the D gene (6 bases each). CDR1 is SGHRS, CDR2 YFSETQ, per germline. CDR3 length equals 15 residues. Trimming pared 6 bases from V and 3 bases from J, leaving 19 bases between.